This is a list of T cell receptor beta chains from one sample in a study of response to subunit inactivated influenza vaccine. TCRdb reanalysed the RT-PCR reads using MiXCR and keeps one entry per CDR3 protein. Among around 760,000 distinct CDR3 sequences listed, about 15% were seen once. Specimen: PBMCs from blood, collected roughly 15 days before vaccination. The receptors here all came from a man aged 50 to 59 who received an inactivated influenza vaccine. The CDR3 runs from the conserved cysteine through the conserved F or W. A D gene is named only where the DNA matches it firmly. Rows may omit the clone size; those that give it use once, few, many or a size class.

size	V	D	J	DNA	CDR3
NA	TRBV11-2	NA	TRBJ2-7	TGTGCCAGCAGCTTATATGGGGAGGTCGAGCAGTACTTC	CASSLYGEVEQYF
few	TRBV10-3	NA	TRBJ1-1	TGTGCCATCAGTGAGTCGGTTAACACTGAAGCTTTCTTT	CAISESVNTEAFF
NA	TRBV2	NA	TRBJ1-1	TGTGCCAGCAGCCCGCAGCGTGAAGCTTTCTTT	CASSPQREAFF
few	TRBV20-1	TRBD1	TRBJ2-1	TGCAGTGCTAGATTGACAGGGGGCCAAGGCTCCTACAATGAGCAGTTCTTC	CSARLTGGQGSYNEQFF
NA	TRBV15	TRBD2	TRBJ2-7	TGTGCCACCAGCAGAGATTTGGGACTAGCTCCCTACGAGCAGTACTTC	CATSRDLGLAPYEQYF
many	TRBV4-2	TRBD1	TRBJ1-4	TGTGCCAGCAGCCAAGAACAGGGGGATGAAAAACTGTTTTTT	CASSQEQGDEKLFF
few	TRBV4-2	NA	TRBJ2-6	TGTGCCAGCAGCCAAGATGACAGGAGCTCTGGGGCCAACGTCCTGACTTTC	CASSQDDRSSGANVLTF
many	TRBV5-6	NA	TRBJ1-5	TGTGCCAGCAGCTTAAGCGGGGGGCAGCCCCAGCATTTT	CASSLSGGQPQHF
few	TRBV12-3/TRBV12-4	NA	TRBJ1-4	TGTGCCAGCAGTGATACGGGTGAAAAACTGTTTTTT	CASSDTGEKLFF
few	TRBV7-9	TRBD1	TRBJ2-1	TGTGCCAGCGGGGGACAGCTAAAGTACAATGAGCAGTTCTTC	CASGGQLKYNEQFF
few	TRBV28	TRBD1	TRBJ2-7	TGTGCCAGCAGTGGGACAGGAAAATCCGAGCAGTACTTC	CASSGTGKSEQYF
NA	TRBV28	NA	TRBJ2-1	TGTGCCAGCAGTCCTCACCGGGGCGAGCAGTTCTTC	CASSPHRGEQFF
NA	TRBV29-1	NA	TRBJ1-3	TGCAGCGTTGATTCGGGTATGGACACCATATATTTT	CSVDSGMDTIYF
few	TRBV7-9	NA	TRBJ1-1	TGTGCCAGCAGCTTTCCCAACCTGAACACTGAAGCTTTCTTT	CASSFPNLNTEAFF
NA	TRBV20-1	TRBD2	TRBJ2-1	TGCAGTGCTCCTTCCCGGCTAGCGGGCTACAATGAGCAGTTCTTC	CSAPSRLAGYNEQFF
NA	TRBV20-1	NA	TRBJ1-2	TGCAGTGCAGGCGAGGACTATGGCTACACCTTC	CSAGEDYGYTF
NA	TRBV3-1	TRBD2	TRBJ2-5	TGTGCCAGCAGCAAACAGTCGACTAGCGGGAAAGAGACCCAGTACTTC	CASSKQSTSGKETQYF
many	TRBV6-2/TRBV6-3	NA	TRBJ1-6	TGTGCCAGCAGTTACAGGCCAGATGCCAATTCACCCCTCCACTTT	CASSYRPDANSPLHF
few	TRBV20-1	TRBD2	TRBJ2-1	TGCAGTGCTAGAGTAGCGGGAGGGATTAACAATGAGCAGTTCTTC	CSARVAGGINNEQFF
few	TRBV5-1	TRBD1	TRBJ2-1	TGCGCCAGCAGCATGTGGACAGGGGGCGGTTCCTACAATGAGCAGTTCTTC	CASSMWTGGGSYNEQFF
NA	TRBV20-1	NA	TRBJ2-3	TGCAGTGCTACAGCGGGCGATACGCAGTATTTT	CSATAGDTQYF
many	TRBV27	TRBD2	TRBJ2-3	TGTGCCAGCAGTGTATTCCCTAGCGGGGGATACACAGATACGCAGTATTTT	CASSVFPSGGYTDTQYF
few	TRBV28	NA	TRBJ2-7	TGTGCCAGCAGTTGGACTTCCCCCCCCTACGAGCAGTACTTC	CASSWTSPPYEQYF
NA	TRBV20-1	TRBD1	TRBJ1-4	TGCAGTGCCGGACAGGGTGCAACTAATGAAAAACTGTTTTTT	CSAGQGATNEKLFF
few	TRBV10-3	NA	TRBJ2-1	TGTGCCACCGACCCGGGCCCCCCTAAGGGTGAGCAGTTCTTC	CATDPGPPKGEQFF
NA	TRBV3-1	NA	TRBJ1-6	TGTGCCAGCAGCCAGGGGGCAAATAATTCACCCCTCCACTTT	CASSQGANNSPLHF
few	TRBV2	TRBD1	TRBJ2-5	TGTGCCAGCAGTGAAGGCGGGACAGGGGGGGACCAAGAGACCCAGTACTTC	CASSEGGTGGDQETQYF
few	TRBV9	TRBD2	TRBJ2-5	TGTGCCAGCAGCGTAGCTAGCGGGCCCGCGGAGACCCAGTACTTC	CASSVASGPAETQYF
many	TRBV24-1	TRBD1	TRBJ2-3	TGTGCCACCAGTGATTTGGTGCAGGGGGCCGCAGATACGCAGTATTTT	CATSDLVQGAADTQYF
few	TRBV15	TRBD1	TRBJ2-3	TGTGCCACCAGCAGAGAGGGTGGACAGGTCGCAGATACGCAGTATTTT	CATSREGGQVADTQYF
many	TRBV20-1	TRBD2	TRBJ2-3	TGCAGTGCTAGAAAATTTCTAGCGGGAGGTTACCCAGATACGCAGTATTTT	CSARKFLAGGYPDTQYF
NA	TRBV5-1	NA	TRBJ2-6	TGCGCCAGCAGCTTTCAGACCCTCAGCTCTGGGGCCAACGTCCTGACTTTC	CASSFQTLSSGANVLTF
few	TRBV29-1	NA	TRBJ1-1	TGCAGCGTTGATACACGGTTCACTGAAGCTTTCTTT	CSVDTRFTEAFF
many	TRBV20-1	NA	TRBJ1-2	TGCAGTGCAATCAGTGCTAACTATGGCTACACCTTC	CSAISANYGYTF
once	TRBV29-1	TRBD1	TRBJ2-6	TGCAGCGTTAATCACAGGGGGGACGCTGGGGCCAACGTCCTGACTTTC	CSVNHRGDAGANVLTF
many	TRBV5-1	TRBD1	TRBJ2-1	TGCGCCAGCAGCTGGGACAGGGGGCCGACTTCCTACAATGAGCAGTTCTTC	CASSWDRGPTSYNEQFF
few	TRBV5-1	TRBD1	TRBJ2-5	TGCGCCAGCACCGAGGGACAGGGGGCGCTTGAGACCCAGTACTTC	CASTEGQGALETQYF
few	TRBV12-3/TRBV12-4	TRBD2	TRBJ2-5	TGTGCCAGCAGTTTGACTAGCGGGGTCATTGAGACCCAGTACTTC	CASSLTSGVIETQYF
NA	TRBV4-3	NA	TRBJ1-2	TGCGCCAGCAGCCAAGATGGGGGGCGCAGATCAGGCTACACCTTC	CASSQDGGRRSGYTF
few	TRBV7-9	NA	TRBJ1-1	TGTGCCAGCAGCAGCCGGGACACAACTGAAGCTTTCTTT	CASSSRDTTEAFF
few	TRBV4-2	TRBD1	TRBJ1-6	TGTGCCAGCAGCCAACTAGGACAGGTATATTCACCCCTCCACTTT	CASSQLGQVYSPLHF
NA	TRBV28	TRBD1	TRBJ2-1	TGTGCCAGCAGTGATCGACAGGGAAACTACAATGAGCAGTTCTTC	CASSDRQGNYNEQFF
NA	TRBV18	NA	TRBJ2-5	TGTGCCAGCTCACCACCCCGGGGGCAGACCCAGTACTTC	CASSPPRGQTQYF
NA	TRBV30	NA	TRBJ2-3	TGTGCCTGGACTAGCGAGTTCACAGATACGCAGTATTTT	CAWTSEFTDTQYF
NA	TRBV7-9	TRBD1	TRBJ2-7	TGTGCCAGCAGCTACATGGGACAGACCTACGAGCAGTACTTC	CASSYMGQTYEQYF
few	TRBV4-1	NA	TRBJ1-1	TGCGCCAGCAGCCCAGGGCACCTAATGAACACTGAAGCTTTCTTT	CASSPGHLMNTEAFF
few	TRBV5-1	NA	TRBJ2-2	TGCGCCAGCAGCTTGTTGGCCCTCGGGACTCATAACACCGGGGAGCTGTTTTTT	CASSLLALGTHNTGELFF
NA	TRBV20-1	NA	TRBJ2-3	TGCAGTGCTAGAGATCTCCAGGGGTTAAGCACAGATACGCAGTATTTT	CSARDLQGLSTDTQYF
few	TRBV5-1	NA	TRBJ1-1	TGCGCCAGCAGCGGACAGACCTCGGGGGCTGAAGCTTTCTTT	CASSGQTSGAEAFF
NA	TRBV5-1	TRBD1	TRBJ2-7	TGCGCCAGCAGCTTTGATCCCCTCGGCAGGGGGTCCTACGAGCAGTACTTC	CASSFDPLGRGSYEQYF
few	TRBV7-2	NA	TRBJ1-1	TGTGCCAGCAGCTTAGAACAGCGAACTGAAGCTTTCTTT	CASSLEQRTEAFF
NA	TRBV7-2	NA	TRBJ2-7	TGTGCCAGCAGCTCATCCGGGACGCCAAACTACGAGCAGTACTTC	CASSSSGTPNYEQYF
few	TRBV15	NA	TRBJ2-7	TGTGCCACCAGCAGAGCCATCTCCTACGAGCAGTACTTC	CATSRAISYEQYF